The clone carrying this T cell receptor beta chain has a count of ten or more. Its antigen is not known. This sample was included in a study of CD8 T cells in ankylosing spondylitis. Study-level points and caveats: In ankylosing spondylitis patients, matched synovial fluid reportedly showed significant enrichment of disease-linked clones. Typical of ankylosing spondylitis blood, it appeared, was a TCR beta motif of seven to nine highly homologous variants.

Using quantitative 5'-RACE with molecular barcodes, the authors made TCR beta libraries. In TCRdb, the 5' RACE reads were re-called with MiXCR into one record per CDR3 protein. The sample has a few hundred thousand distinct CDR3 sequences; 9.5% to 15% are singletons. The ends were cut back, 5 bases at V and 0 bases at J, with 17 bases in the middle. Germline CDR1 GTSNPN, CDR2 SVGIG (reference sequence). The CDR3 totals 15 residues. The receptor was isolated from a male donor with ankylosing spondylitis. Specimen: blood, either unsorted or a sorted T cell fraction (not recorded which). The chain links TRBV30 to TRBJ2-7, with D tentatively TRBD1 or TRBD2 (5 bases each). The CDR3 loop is CAWDLGDQNSYEQYF. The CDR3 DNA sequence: TGTGCCTGGGACCTAGGGGACCAGAACTCCTACGAGCAGTACTTC.